This T cell receptor (beta chain) was sequenced in a study of T-cell reconstitution after alpha-beta-depleted transplantation in children. During its preparation, the TCRbeta library received unique molecular identifiers. MiXCR, run by TCRdb on the PCR reads, gives a single entry per CDR3 protein. The sample has 360,000 or so distinct CDR3 sequences, just over 20% seen once. The CDR3 extends over 13 amino acids. Germline CDR1 is MDHEN and CDR2 is SYDVKM. V trimming: 6 bases; J trimming: 3 bases; junction bases outside the gene matches: 4. Specimen: PBMCs from the stem cell graft donor, collected from the stem cell graft. This clonotype was sampled from a human donor who donated a stem cell graft to a child with acute myeloid leukemia. This chain connects TRBV28 to TRBJ2-7; 8 bases map to TRBD2. The CDR3 bases are TGTGCCAGCAGGGCGGGAGGTGTCTACGAGCAGTACTTC. Translating it yields CASRAGGVYEQYF.